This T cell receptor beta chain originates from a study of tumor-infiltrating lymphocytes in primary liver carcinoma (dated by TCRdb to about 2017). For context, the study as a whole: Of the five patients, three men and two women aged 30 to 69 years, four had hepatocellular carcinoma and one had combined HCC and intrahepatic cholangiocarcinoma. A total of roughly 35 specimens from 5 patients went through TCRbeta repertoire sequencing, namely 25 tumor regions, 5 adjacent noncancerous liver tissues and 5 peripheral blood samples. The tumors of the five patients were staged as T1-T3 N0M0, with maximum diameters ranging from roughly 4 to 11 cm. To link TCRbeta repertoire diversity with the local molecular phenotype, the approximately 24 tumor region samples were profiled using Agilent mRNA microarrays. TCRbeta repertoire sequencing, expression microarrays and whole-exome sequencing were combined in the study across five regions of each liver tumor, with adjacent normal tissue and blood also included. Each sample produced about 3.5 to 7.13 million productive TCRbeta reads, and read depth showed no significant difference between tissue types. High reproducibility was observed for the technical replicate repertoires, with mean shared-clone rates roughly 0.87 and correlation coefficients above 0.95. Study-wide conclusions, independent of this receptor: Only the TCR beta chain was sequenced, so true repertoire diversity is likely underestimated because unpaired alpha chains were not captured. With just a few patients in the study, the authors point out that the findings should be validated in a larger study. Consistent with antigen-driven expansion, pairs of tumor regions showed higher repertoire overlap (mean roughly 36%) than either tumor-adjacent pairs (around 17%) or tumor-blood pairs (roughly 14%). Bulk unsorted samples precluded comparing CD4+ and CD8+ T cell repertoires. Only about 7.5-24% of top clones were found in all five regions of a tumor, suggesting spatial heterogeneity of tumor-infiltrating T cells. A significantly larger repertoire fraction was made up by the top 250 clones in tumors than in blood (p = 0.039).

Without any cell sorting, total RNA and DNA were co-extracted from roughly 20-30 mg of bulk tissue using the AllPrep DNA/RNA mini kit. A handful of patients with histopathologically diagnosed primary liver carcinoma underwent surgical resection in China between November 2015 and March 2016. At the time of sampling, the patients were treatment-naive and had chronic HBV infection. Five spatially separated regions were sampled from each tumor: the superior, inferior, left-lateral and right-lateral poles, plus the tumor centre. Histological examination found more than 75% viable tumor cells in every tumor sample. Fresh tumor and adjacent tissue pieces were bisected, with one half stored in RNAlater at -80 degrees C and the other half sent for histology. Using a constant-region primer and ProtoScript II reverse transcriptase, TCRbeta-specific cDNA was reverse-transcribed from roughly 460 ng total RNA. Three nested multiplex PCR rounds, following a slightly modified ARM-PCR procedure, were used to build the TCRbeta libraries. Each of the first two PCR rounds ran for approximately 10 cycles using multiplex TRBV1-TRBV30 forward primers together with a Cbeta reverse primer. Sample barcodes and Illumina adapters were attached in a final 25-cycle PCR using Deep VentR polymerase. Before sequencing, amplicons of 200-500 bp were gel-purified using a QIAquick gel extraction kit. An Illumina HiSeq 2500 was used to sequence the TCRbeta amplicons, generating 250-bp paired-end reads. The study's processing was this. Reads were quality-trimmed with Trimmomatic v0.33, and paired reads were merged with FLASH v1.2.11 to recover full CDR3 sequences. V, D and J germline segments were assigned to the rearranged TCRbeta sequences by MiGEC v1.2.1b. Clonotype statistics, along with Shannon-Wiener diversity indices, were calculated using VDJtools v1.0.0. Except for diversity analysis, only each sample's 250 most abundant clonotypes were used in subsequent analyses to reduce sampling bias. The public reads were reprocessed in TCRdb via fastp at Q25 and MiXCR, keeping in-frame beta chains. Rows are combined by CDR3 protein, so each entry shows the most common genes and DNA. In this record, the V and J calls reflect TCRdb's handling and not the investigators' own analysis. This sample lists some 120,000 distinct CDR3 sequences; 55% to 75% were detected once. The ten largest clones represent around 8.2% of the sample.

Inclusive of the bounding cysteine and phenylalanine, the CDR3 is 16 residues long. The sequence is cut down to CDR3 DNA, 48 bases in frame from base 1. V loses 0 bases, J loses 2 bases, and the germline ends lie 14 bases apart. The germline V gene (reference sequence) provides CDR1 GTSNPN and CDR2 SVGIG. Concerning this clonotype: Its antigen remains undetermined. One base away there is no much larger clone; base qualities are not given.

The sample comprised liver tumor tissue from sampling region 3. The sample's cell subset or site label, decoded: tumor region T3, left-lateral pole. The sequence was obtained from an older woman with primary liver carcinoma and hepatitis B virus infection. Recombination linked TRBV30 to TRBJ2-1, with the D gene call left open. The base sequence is TGTGCCTGGAGTGTACATTGGACGTCCCCCTACAATGAGCAGTTCTTC. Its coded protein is CAWSVHWTSPYNEQFF. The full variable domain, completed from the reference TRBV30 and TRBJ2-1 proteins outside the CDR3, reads SQTIHQWPATLVQPVGSPLSLECTVEGTSNPNLYWYRQAAGRGLQLLFYSVGIGQISSEVPQNLSASRPQDRQFILSSKKLLLSDSGFYLCAWSVHWTSPYNEQFFGPGTRLTVL.